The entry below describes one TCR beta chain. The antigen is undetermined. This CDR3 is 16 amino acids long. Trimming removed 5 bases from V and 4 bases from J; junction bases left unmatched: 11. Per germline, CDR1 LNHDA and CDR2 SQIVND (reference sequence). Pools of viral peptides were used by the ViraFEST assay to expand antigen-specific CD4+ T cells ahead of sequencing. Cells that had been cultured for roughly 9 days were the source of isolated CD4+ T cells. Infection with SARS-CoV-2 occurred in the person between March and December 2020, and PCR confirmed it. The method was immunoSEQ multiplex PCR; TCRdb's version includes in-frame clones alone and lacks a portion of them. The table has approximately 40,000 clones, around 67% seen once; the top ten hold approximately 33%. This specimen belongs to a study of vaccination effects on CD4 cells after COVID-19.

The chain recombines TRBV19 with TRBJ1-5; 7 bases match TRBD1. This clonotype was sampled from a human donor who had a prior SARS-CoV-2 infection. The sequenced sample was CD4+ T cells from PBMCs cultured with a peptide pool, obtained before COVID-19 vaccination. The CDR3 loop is CASSEPNPGQNQPQHF. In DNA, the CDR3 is TGTGCCAGTAGTGAGCCAAACCCGGGACAGAATCAGCCCCAGCATTTT. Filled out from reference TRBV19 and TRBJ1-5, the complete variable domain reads DGGITQSPKYLFRKEGQNVTLSCEQNLNHDAMYWYRQDPGQGLRLIYYSQIVNDFQKGDIAEGYSVSREKKESFPLTVTSAQKNPTAFYLCASSEPNPGQNQPQHFGDGTRLSIL.